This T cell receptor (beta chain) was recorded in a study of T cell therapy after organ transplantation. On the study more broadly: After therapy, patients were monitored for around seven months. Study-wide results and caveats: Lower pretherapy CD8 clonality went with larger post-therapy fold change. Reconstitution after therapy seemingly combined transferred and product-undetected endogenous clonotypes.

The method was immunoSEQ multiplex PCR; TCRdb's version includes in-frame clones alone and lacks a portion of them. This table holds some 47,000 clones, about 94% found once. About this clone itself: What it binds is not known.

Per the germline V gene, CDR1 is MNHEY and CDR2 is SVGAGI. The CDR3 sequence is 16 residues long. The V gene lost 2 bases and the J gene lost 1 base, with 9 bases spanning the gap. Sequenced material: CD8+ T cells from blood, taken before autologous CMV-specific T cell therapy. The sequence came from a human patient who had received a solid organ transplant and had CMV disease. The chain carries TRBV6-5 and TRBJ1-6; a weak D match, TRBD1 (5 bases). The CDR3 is CASSYVRGSYNSPLHF. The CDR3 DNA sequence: TGTGCCAGCAGTTACGTTAGGGGTTCCTATAATTCACCCCTCCACTTT.